The clone carrying this TCR beta chain was detected many times. With 5 bases removed from V and 5 bases from J, the gap between germline ends came to 11 bases. The CDR3 is 13 residues long. Germline lookup yields CDR1 LNHNV and CDR2 YYDKDF (reference sequence). This entry is derived from a study of molecular identifiers for immune sequencing clone quantification. TCRdb re-called the PCR reads with MiXCR, one entry per CDR3 protein. The data show about 63,000 distinct CDR3 sequences, about a fifth seen once. Sorted naive CD8 T cells, 20,000 to 1,000,000, were sequenced from 10%, 30% or 50% RNA. The TCR was taken from a human donor in good health. Some libraries in this study had Jurkat cell RNA spiked in. Material for sequencing was naive CD8+ T cells from blood, with Jurkat cell RNA spiked in. The subset was: FACS-sorted CD8+CD4-CCR7+CD45RA+ naive T cells. The chain employs TRBV15 and TRBJ2-3; D call uncertain. The CDR3 region is CATSRGPGDTQYF. The CDR3 DNA follows: TGTGCCACCAGCCGAGGCCCCGGAGATACGCAGTATTTT.